The entry below describes one T cell receptor (beta chain). J was trimmed by 0 bases and V by 5 bases; bases with no gene match: 8. The CDR3 runs 17 residues. CDR1 is SEHNR, CDR2 FQNEAQ, per germline (reference sequence). These data are taken from a study of blood T cell repertoires in COVID-19. Overall study: Nucleic acid was either cDNA or gDNA, and it came from T cells, B-cell-depleted T cells, or PBMCs.

Authors' methods: Reference gene primer amplification gave estimated nucleated cell counts. Method: immunoSEQ multiplex PCR; TCRdb's copy keeps in-frame clones and lacks some. V, J and clone size were drawn from that table, and D and trimming were deduced from the DNA. The sample has fewer than 200,000 clones, approximately 85% seen once. Seattle patients were enrolled while actively infected and followed longitudinally. Sequencing was done on a sample of peripheral blood. The V and J genes are TRBV7-9 and TRBJ2-1; 9 bases match TRBD2. The TCR sequence derives from a woman aged 45 to 65 with COVID-19, enrolled during active disease. CDR3 in amino acids: CASSPRLAVGSYNEQFF. CDR3 coding DNA: TGTGCCAGCAGCCCAAGACTAGCGGTTGGCTCCTACAATGAGCAGTTCTTC.